Below, 7 T cell receptor beta chains from the same sample are listed, as sequenced in a study of CD8 T cells in ankylosing spondylitis. Via MiXCR, TCRdb re-called the 5' RACE reads, giving one row per CDR3 protein. The sample lists some 33,000 distinct CDR3 sequences; 11% to 15% were seen once. Sequencing input: blood. All receptors derive from a male donor with ankylosing spondylitis or in good health (not recorded which).

This clonotype was detected a few times. The rearrangement joins TRBV29-1 to TRBJ1-1; unclear D gene. Germline V CDR1 and CDR2: SQVTM, ANQGSEA. Trimming left V 2 bases short and J 2 bases short, with 9 bases between. The CDR3 has 13 amino acids. CDR3 DNA sequence: TGCAGCGTTGAACGCCAGCTTAACACTGAAGCTTTCTTT. Its translation is CSVERQLNTEAFF.

The V and J genes are TRBV7-6 and TRBJ2-1; D possibly matches TRBD1 or TRBD2 (6 bases each). CDR3 length: 16 amino acids. V was shortened by 5 bases and J by 3 bases, with 17 bases between the two germline ends. Germline loops: CDR1 SGHVS, CDR2 FNYEAQ. CDR3 bases: TGTGCCAGCAGCCAAAGATCGGGGGCCAGCTACAATGAGCAGTTCTTC. As protein: CASSQRSGASYNEQFF.

This clonotype was seen a handful of times. The chain is built from TRBV29-1 and TRBJ2-7; tentatively, D is TRBD1 (6 bases). V lost 2 bases to trimming and J lost 3 bases, with 8 bases between them. There are 12 residues in the CDR3. CDR1 SQVTM and CDR2 ANQGSEA come from the germline V gene. Here the CDR3 reads CSVELDSYEQYF. CDR3 bases: TGCAGCGTTGAACTGGACAGCTACGAGCAGTACTTC.

The chain employs TRBV21-1 and TRBJ2-2; TRBD1 is the table's D call and was not checked against the DNA. TRBV21-1 is a pseudogene. The CDR3 is 16 residues long. CDR3: CASSKDRGQVTGELFF. Here the CDR3 DNA reads TGTGCCAGCAGCAAAGACAGGGGGCAGGTCACCGGGGAGCTGTTTTTT.

This clonotype was observed a few times. The chain joins TRBV29-1 to TRBJ1-1; unclear D gene. Per the germline V gene, CDR1 is SQVTM and CDR2 is ANQGSEA. This CDR3 has 13 residues. V lost 3 bases, J lost 2 bases, and 10 bases lay in between. The CDR3 DNA follows: TGCAGCGTTGATGGGATGGTAAACACTGAAGCTTTCTTT. Amino acids: CSVDGMVNTEAFF.

V is TRBV28 and J is TRBJ2-2; D gene unclear. The CDR3 is 15 amino acids. Deletions cut 7 bases from V and 4 bases from J, with 16 bases between. Looked up from germline, CDR1 is MDHEN and CDR2 is SYDVKM. In DNA, the CDR3 is TGTGCCAGCACCCCCACTGGGCGAAGCACCGGGGAGCTGTTTTTT. Amino acids: CASTPTGRSTGELFF. Combining the CDR3 with reference TRBV28 and TRBJ2-2 gives the whole variable domain DVKVTQSSRYLVKRTGEKVFLECVQDMDHENMFWYRQDPGLGLRLIYFSYDVKMKEKGDIPEGYSVSREKKERFSLILESASTNQTSMYLCASTPTGRSTGELFFGEGSRLTVL.

This clonotype was found many times. This rearrangement joins TRBV28 to TRBJ2-3, with TRBD1 as a possible D gene (6 bases). The V gene lost 4 bases and the J gene lost 2 bases, with 13 bases spanning the gap. The CDR3 totals 15 residues. Germline CDR1 is MDHEN and CDR2 is SYDVKM. The CDR3: CASSSPGQPTDTQYF. CDR3 bases: TGTGCCAGCAGTTCGCCGGGACAACCCACAGATACGCAGTATTTT.